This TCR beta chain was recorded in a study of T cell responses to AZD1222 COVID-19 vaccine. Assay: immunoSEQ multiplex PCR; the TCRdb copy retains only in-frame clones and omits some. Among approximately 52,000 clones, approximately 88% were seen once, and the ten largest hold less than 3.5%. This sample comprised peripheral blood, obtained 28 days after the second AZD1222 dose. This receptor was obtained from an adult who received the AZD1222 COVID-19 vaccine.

The CDR3 loop reads CASSSEGNQPQHF. CDR3 nucleotides: TGCGCCAGCAGCTCGGAGGGCAATCAGCCCCAGCATTTT. V and J are TRBV5-1 and TRBJ1-5, with D uncertain. V gave up 3 bases and J gave up 2 bases, with 6 bases separating them. Germline V gene sequence: CDR1 SGHRS, CDR2 YFSETQ. CDR3 size: 13 residues.